The 27 T cell receptor beta chains below were found in one sample sequenced in a study of blood T cell repertoires in COVID-19 (dated by TCRdb to 2019 to 2021). Libraries were constructed by the immunoSEQ multiplex PCR assay. The source is immuneACCESS, and TCRdb retained only in-frame sequences with V and J called. Part of the clones is not carried over; for the studies checked, unresolved V genes explain less than half of this, and the remainder is unexplained. This sample has some 66,000 clones in its table, and around 93% of those were observed once. 2.9% of the sample is held by the ten biggest clonotypes. Sequencing was carried out using peripheral blood. The receptor source for this set is a man between 65 and 80 years old with active COVID-19.

This chain uses TRBV5-1 with TRBJ2-2; D not certain. V lost 9 bases and J lost 4, with 16 bases in between. Germline V gene data show CDR1 as SGHRS and CDR2 as YFSETQ. The CDR3 extends over 14 amino acids. Written as DNA, the CDR3 is TGCGCCACCAAGCTTGGTGCAAGCACCGGGGAGCTGTTTTTT. Translation: CATKLGASTGELFF.

The chain couples TRBV6-1 to TRBJ1-2, with unresolved D. Trimming removed 3 bases from V and 1 base from J, with 6 bases in between. The CDR3 totals 13 residues. Germline CDR1 MNHNS, CDR2 SASEGT. The CDR3 DNA sequence: TGTGCCAGCAGTGATCGCGATAACTATGGCTACACCTTC. Residues: CASSDRDNYGYTF.

J is TRBJ1-1 and V is TRBV3-1 (or the pseudogene TRBV3-2); D might be TRBD1 (5 bases). The CDR3 is 14 residues long. From germline, CDR1 is LGHDT and CDR2 YNNKEL (reference sequence). Trimming took 1 base from V and 1 from J, leaving 7 bases between them. CDR3 protein: CASSQAGGNTEAFF. The CDR3 bases are TGTGCCAGCAGCCAAGCCGGGGGGAACACTGAAGCTTTCTTT.

Only one count was recorded for this clone. The chain joins TRBV5-6 to TRBJ2-7; 9 bases are shared with TRBD1. CDR1 SGHDT and CDR2 YYEEEE come from the germline V gene. Trimming took 4 bases from V and 4 from J; bases not matched to a gene: 12. This CDR3 is 16 amino acids long. The CDR3 loop is CASSPGAGTGFYEQYF. The DNA for the CDR3 is TGTGCCAGCAGCCCGGGGGCCGGGACAGGGTTTTACGAGCAGTACTTC.

This chain links TRBV24-1 with TRBJ2-5; TRBD1 agrees at 7 bases. V shed 3 bases and J 2 bases; nucleotides not matched to a gene: 2. The germline gives CDR1 KGHDR, CDR2 SFDVKD. The CDR3 runs 14 residues. CDR3 nucleotides: TGTGCCACCAGTGATAGGGACAGTCAAGAGACCCAGTACTTC. It translates to CATSDRDSQETQYF.

This sequence joins TRBV6-5 and TRBJ1-6; tentative D call: TRBD1 (5 bases). Trimming removed 3 bases from V and 7 bases from J, with 13 bases in between. CDR3 length: 15 residues. CDR1 and CDR2 (germline): MNHEY, SVGAGI. CDR3 DNA sequence: TGTGCCAGCAGTTATGATTCCAGGGCCAATTCACCCCTCCACTTT. Translation gives CASSYDSRANSPLHF.

The chain joins TRBV28 to TRBJ2-3, with TRBD2 identical over 10 bases. Germline values: CDR1 MDHEN, CDR2 SYDVKM. The CDR3 length is 17 residues. Germline trimming cut 5 bases from V and 2 bases from J; bases unmatched to any gene: 10. The CDR3, as DNA: TGTGCCAGCAGTGGCTACCGAGCGGGGGGGACCACAGATACGCAGTATTTT. Translation: CASSGYRAGGTTDTQYF.

As regards this clone: Sequence at one end of the junction differs from germline and may be a read error. The chain links TRBV6-5 to TRBJ1-2; D gene uncertain. Looked up from germline, CDR1 is MNHEY and CDR2 is SVGAGI. The length of the CDR3 is 13 residues. The CDR3 loop is CANSRTESAGYTF. The CDR3 nucleotides read TGTGCCAACAGTCGAACCGAGAGTGCTGGCTACACCTTC.

The table lists this clone with a count of one. The chain employs TRBV19 and TRBJ1-5, with D unclear. With 7 bases removed from V and 1 base from J, the gap between germline ends came to 11 bases. The CDR3 contains 14 residues. Germline CDR1 is LNHDA and CDR2 is SQIVND (reference sequence). The chain's CDR3 is CASIPARSNQPQHF. CDR3 DNA: TGTGCCAGTATTCCGGCCAGGAGCAATCAGCCCCAGCATTTT.

V is TRBV5-4 and J is TRBJ2-3, with D tentatively TRBD1 (8 bases). The CDR3 spans 16 residues. The germline gives CDR1 SGHNT, CDR2 YYREEE (reference sequence). Trimming took 6 bases from V and 2 from J, leaving 19 bases between them. CDR3 protein: CASNTGGARSTDTQYF. The CDR3, as DNA: TGTGCCAGCAATACAGGGGGGGCACGTTCCACAGATACGCAGTATTTT. Variable domain in full (rest from reference TRBV5-4 and TRBJ2-3): ETGVTQSPTHLIKTRGQQVTLRCSSQSGHNTVSWYQQALGQGPQFIFQYYREEENGRGNFPPRFSGLQFPNYSSELNVNALELDDSALYLCASNTGGARSTDTQYFGPGTRLTVL.

V and J are TRBV6-2 or TRBV6-3 and TRBJ2-3; TRBD2 matches 15 bases. The CDR3 runs 22 residues. Germline V lookup: CDR1 MNHEY, CDR2 SVGEGT. Losses at the gene ends were 6 bases for V and 0 bases for J; bases not matched to a gene: 19. CDR3 in DNA: TGTGCCAGCAGCCTACACCCGGGACTAGCGGGGGGCGTAGTTGGTAGCACAGATACGCAGTATTTT. Translated, it gives CASSLHPGLAGGVVGSTDTQYF.

The CDR3 nucleotides read TGTGCCAGCGAGAGAACAGGGTTCATGAACACTGAAGCTTTCTTT. This codes for CASERTGFMNTEAFF. The chain uses TRBV19 and TRBJ1-1; possibly TRBD1 for D (6 bases). The V gene lost 9 bases and the J gene lost 0 bases, with 17 bases spanning the gap. CDR1 and CDR2 (germline): LNHDA, SQIVND (reference sequence). CDR3 size: 15 residues.

This clone was recorded a few times. This chain connects TRBV6-1 to TRBJ2-1; 7 positions match TRBD2. V lost 3 bases and J lost 5; bases outside the gene matches: 7. The CDR3 contains 15 residues. CDR1 is MNHNS and CDR2 is SASEGT in the germline V gene. CDR3 sequence: CASSDGLEVHNEQFF. As DNA, the CDR3 is TGTGCCAGCAGTGACGGACTAGAGGTCCACAATGAGCAGTTCTTC.

V is TRBV11-2 and J is TRBJ2-3, with 9 bases that match TRBD2. This CDR3 is built from 17 residues. CDR1 is SGHAT and CDR2 is FQNNGV in the germline V gene. With V trimmed by 2 bases and J by 4 bases, 10 bases remained unmatched. CDR3 nucleotide sequence: TGTGCCAGCAGCTTAAGGCCTGGCGGGGGGGCCGCAGATACGCAGTATTTT. Translation: CASSLRPGGGAADTQYF.

The chain employs TRBV3-1 (or the pseudogene TRBV3-2) and TRBJ1-3; D is unresolved. From germline, CDR1 is LGHDT and CDR2 YNNKEL (reference sequence). V was clipped by 2 bases and J by 1 base, with 15 bases between them. The CDR3 has 17 residues. The CDR3 protein is CASSQRRTPKSGNTIYF. The CDR3 nucleotides read TGTGCCAGCAGCCAACGGCGGACTCCAAAGTCTGGAAACACCATATATTTT.

The chain has TRBV19 and TRBJ2-5, with 12 bases matching TRBD2. V shed 3 bases and J 1 base; nucleotides not matched to a gene: 0. CDR1 is LNHDA, CDR2 SQIVND, per germline (reference sequence). There are 15 residues in the CDR3. Here the CDR3 DNA reads TGTGCCAGTAGTATGGGACTAGCGGGCCAAGAGACCCAGTACTTC. This encodes CASSMGLAGQETQYF. The full variable domain, rest sourced from reference TRBV19 and TRBJ2-5, is DGGITQSPKYLFRKEGQNVTLSCEQNLNHDAMYWYRQDPGQGLRLIYYSQIVNDFQKGDIAEGYSVSREKKESFPLTVTSAQKNPTAFYLCASSMGLAGQETQYFGPGTRLLVL.

This clone was detected once. The CDR3 DNA reads TGTGCCAGCAGTTTCGGGACAGGGGTTTCACCCCTCCACTTT. It translates to CASSFGTGVSPLHF. The rearrangement uses TRBV27 and TRBJ1-6; 10 positions match TRBD1. The CDR3 contains 14 residues. J gave up 9 bases and V 3 bases, and 2 bases lay outside the gene matches. Per the germline V gene, CDR1 is MNHEY and CDR2 is SMNVEV (reference sequence).

The rearrangement uses TRBV5-6 and TRBJ2-4; 8 nucleotides line up with TRBD1. J lost 8 bases, V lost 5 bases, and 21 bases had no gene match. The CDR3 is made up of 18 amino acids. Germline loops: CDR1 SGHDT, CDR2 YYEEEE. The CDR3 DNA is TGTGCCAGCAGTCACCAAACCTCCCCCCCGGACAGGGATGACATTCAGTACTTC. This codes for CASSHQTSPPDRDDIQYF. Using reference TRBV5-6 and TRBJ2-4 for the parts outside the CDR3, the full variable domain is DAGVTQSPTHLIKTRGQQVTLRCSPKSGHDTVSWYQQALGQGPQFIFQYYEEEERQRGNFPDRFSGHQFPNYSSELNVNALLLGDSALYLCASSHQTSPPDRDDIQYFGAGTRLSVL.

This clone occurred once. The CDR3 reads CASTPDQGGIYSGANVLTF. In nucleotides, the CDR3 is TGTGCTAGCACCCCCGACCAGGGAGGTATCTATTCAGGGGCCAACGTCCTGACTTTC. J is TRBJ2-6 and V is TRBV12-5; D perhaps matches TRBD2 (6 bases). Per the germline V gene, CDR1 is LGHNT and CDR2 is FRNRAP. CDR3 size: 19 residues. V shed 9 bases and J shed 4 bases, with 28 bases lying between them.

This clone was seen more than once but under ten times. The rearrangement uses TRBV7-9 and TRBJ1-2, with D possibly TRBD1 on 5 matching bases. This CDR3 has 15 residues. CDR1 is SEHNR, CDR2 FQNEAQ, per germline (reference sequence). V lost 5 bases and J lost 3, with 16 bases in between. The CDR3 sequence is CASSTSGLADYGYTF. CDR3 in DNA: TGTGCCAGCAGCACCTCAGGGCTGGCGGACTATGGCTACACCTTC.

The chain uses TRBV11-3 and TRBJ2-7; TRBD1 agrees at 7 bases. The CDR3 sequence is 13 residues long. Germline assignment: CDR1 SGHNT and CDR2 YENEEA. Trimming removed 4 bases from V and 2 bases from J; junction bases left unmatched: 2. CDR3 in amino acids: CASSWDRTYEQYF. CDR3 in DNA: TGTGCCAGCAGCTGGGACAGAACCTACGAGCAGTACTTC.

The CDR3 bases are TGTGCCAGCAGCTTGGGGCTAGCGGGGGGTATAGAGCAGTACTTC. Its protein product is CASSLGLAGGIEQYF. The chain couples TRBV5-4 to TRBJ2-7, with 11 bases matching TRBD2. Looked up from germline, CDR1 is SGHNT and CDR2 is YYREEE (reference sequence). The V segment lost 0 bases and the J segment 7 bases; nucleotides outside the gene matches: 6. The CDR3 spans 15 residues.

This clone came up once. The CDR3 nucleotides read TGCGCCAGCAGTGATGGTCCTAACCAAGAGACCCAGTACTTC. Translating it yields CASSDGPNQETQYF. The chain combines TRBV10-2 with TRBJ2-5; D is undetermined. Deletions cut 3 bases from V and 0 bases from J, with 8 bases between. This CDR3 is built from 14 residues. CDR1 WSHSY and CDR2 SAAADI come from the germline V gene.

The chain couples TRBV11-2 to TRBJ2-5; D not certain. The CDR3 runs 13 residues. V shed 4 bases and J shed 2 bases, with 8 bases lying between them. CDR1 is SGHAT, CDR2 FQNNGV, per germline. The DNA for the CDR3 is TGTGCCAGCAGCTCATACAATCAAGAGACCCAGTACTTC. Encoded protein: CASSSYNQETQYF.

This chain connects TRBV5-1 to TRBJ2-5; D might be TRBD1 (5 bases). This CDR3 spans 14 amino acids. The ends were cut back, 2 bases at V and 2 bases at J, with 10 bases in the middle. Germline lookup yields CDR1 SGHRS and CDR2 YFSETQ. CDR3 coding DNA: TGCGCCAGCAGCTTTGTGGGGCCACAAGAGACCCAGTACTTC. This codes for CASSFVGPQETQYF.

The chain uses TRBV10-1 and TRBJ2-7; no reliable D call. The V and J ends lost 9 bases and 4 bases respectively, with 19 bases between them. Germline loops: CDR1 WNHNN, CDR2 SYGVQD (reference sequence). The CDR3 is 14 amino acids. CDR3 in amino acids: CARLGGPGRYEQYF. The CDR3 nucleotides read TGCGCCAGGCTCGGTGGGCCTGGCAGGTACGAGCAGTACTTC.

The genes are TRBV5-1 and TRBJ1-2, with 8 bases that match TRBD1. From germline, CDR1 is SGHRS and CDR2 YFSETQ. The V and J ends lost 5 bases and 3 bases, in that order; junction bases with no gene match: 9. The CDR3 sequence is 15 residues long. CDR3 nucleotides: TGCGCCAGCAGAGTGACAGGGGAGGGAGACTATGGCTACACCTTC. Residues: CASRVTGEGDYGYTF.